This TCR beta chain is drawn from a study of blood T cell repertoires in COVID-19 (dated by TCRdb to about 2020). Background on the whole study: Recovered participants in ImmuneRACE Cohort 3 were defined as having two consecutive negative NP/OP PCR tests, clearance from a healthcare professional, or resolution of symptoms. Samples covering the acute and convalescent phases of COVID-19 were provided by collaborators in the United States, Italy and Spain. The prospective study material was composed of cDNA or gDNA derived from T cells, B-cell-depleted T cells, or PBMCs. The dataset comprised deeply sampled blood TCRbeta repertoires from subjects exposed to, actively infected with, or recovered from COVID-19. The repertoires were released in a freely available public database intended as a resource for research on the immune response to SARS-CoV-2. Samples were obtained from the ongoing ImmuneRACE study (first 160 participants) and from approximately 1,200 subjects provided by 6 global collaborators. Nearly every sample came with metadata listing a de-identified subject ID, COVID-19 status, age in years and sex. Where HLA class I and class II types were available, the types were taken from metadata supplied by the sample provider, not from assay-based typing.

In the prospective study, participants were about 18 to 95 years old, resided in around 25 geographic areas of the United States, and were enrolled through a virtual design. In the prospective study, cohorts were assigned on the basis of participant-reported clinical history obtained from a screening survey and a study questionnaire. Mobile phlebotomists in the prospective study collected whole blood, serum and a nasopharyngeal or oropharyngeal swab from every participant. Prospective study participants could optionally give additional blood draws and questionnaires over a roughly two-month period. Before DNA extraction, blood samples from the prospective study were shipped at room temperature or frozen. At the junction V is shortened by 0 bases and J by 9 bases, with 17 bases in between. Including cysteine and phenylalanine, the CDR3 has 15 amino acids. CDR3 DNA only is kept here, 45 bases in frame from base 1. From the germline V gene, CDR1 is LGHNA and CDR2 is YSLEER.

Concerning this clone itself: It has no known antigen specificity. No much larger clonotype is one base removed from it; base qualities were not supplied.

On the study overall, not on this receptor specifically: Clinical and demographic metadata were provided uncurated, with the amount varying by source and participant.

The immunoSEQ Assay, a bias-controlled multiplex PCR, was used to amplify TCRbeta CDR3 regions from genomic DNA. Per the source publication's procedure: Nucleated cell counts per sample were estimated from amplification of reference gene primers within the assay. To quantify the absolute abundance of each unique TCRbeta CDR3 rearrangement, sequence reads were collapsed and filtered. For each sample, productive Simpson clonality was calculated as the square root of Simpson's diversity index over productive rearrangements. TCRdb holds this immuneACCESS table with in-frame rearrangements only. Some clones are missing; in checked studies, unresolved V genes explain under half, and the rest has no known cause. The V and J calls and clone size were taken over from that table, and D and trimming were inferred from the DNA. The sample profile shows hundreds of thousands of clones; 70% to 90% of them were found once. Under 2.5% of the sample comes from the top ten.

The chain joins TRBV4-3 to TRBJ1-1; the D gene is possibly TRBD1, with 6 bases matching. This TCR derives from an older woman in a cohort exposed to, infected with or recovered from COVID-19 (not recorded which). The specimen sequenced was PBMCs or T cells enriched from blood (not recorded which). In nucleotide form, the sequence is TGCGCCAGCAGCCAAGATTATTCCAGGGGAGGGCAAGCTTTCTTT. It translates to CASSQDYSRGGQAFF.